The clone carrying this T cell receptor beta chain was counted a single time. These data come from a study of blood T cell repertoires in COVID-19. Turning to the study itself: In each case, the material was cDNA or gDNA derived from T cells, B-cell-depleted T cells, or PBMCs.

Deletions cut 0 bases from V and 11 bases from J, with 17 bases between. The CDR3 length is 15 residues. Germline-derived CDR1 and CDR2 are LGHNA and YNFKEQ. Measured with immunoSEQ multiplex PCR; TCRdb has only the in-frame clones, and not every one. The data contain about 90,000 clones, approximately 75% of them seen just once; the ten biggest clones take up more than 10%. The sample taken for sequencing was peripheral blood. This TCR was recovered from a human donor in a cohort sampled during active COVID-19. The V gene is TRBV4-2, the J gene TRBJ1-5, with a weak D call TRBD1 (6 bases). The CDR3 nucleotides are TGTGCCAGCAGCCAAGATTCTGGGACATCGGTTACCCAGCATTTT. This translates into CASSQDSGTSVTQHF.